This T cell receptor (beta chain) was sequenced during a study of T-cell memory formation after mild COVID-19. Points from the study as a whole: A balance of CD4 and CD8 characterized clones contracting day 15 to 85, whereas later expanders leaned CD4+. The second-wave clones peaking on day 37 were not confirmed as SARS-CoV-2-specific.

In the case of this clonotype: Its specificity is not known.

Using constant-segment primers, 5'RACE produced TCR alpha and TCR beta cDNA libraries carrying sample barcodes and UMIs. From the 5' RACE reads, TCRdb called clonotypes with MiXCR, one entry per CDR3 protein. This sample has 400,000 to 500,000 distinct CDR3 sequences, with 20% found just once. This sequence originates from an adult woman who had mild COVID-19 (a few samples of this study predate the infection). Cell type and time point are not known. Sequenced input: PBMCs or a T cell subset sorted from them (not recorded which).

CDR3 DNA sequence: TGTGCCAGCAGCCAGGGACTAGCGGGAGGGCCAAGCACAGATACGCAGTATTTT. Its protein product is CASSQGLAGGPSTDTQYF. The chain links TRBV4-2 to TRBJ2-3, with 16 bases aligning to TRBD2. V was clipped by 3 bases and J by 0 bases; unmatched bases: 3. CDR1 is LGHNA, CDR2 YNFKEQ, per germline. The CDR3 spans 18 residues.